This record looks at one T cell receptor beta chain sequence and its context. In its sample, this clone was seen once. Its antigen is unknown. Within one base of it there is no much larger clone, and no base qualities were kept. One read alone is weak evidence. These data originate in a study of metastatic and nonmetastatic thyroid tumors (dated by TCRdb to 2018 to 2021). Regarding the research as a whole: Repertoires from peripheral blood and from tumor or nodule tissue samples of malignant and benign thyroid patients were compared.

V ends up 2 bases short and J 4 bases short, with an unmatched junction base count of 4. The germline V gene gives CDR1 as SNHLY and CDR2 as FYNNEI. Counted from cysteine to valine, this CDR3 has 16 amino acids. CDR3 DNA only is kept here, 48 bases in frame from base 1. The investigation overall reported the following: In both blood and tumor samples, malignant tumors were reported to have significantly higher TCR beta diversity than benign nodules.

To prepare the library, PCR was applied. Sequencing was performed on an Illumina HiSeq 4000. High-throughput sequencing was used to profile the TCR beta-chain CDR3 region of every patient. In the source study's methods: A classifier to discriminate distant-metastatic papillary thyroid cancer patients was built from CDR3 differences across clinicopathological groups. Repertoire diversity was assessed with the Shannon index, and tumor-blood repertoire similarity with the Morisita-Horn index. TCRdb applied fastp at Q25 and MiXCR to the public reads, then kept only in-frame beta chains. These V and J calls rely on TCRdb rather than the paper's analysis. The table for this sample lists about 41,000 clones; about an eighth of them were counted only once. Clones ranked in the top ten supply under 25% of the sample. None of the patients had been given any treatment before thyroid surgery. The study retrospectively analysed patient clinical samples collected from about 2012 to 2018 using T-cell receptor beta sequencing.

Sequenced material: blood. This TCR derives from a female donor with papillary thyroid cancer or a benign thyroid nodule (not recorded which). Some clones in this sample may be carry-over from other donors' samples. The chain employs TRBV2 and TRBJ2-7; 14 of the junction bases match TRBD2. The nucleotide sequence reads as follows: TGTGCCAGCAGTGAAACTGGGACTAGCGGGAGTTACGAGCAGTACGTC. Its translation reads: CASSETGTSGSYEQYV.